Listed below are T cell receptor beta chains from one sample, sequenced in a study of T cell changes during pregnancy in multiple sclerosis. Assay used: immunoSEQ multiplex PCR; TCRdb lists only in-frame clones, some missing. The sample holds tens of thousands of clones, approximately 95% seen once. The sequenced sample was peripheral blood, obtained in the second trimester of pregnancy. Receptors originate from a female donor in good health, enrolled as a control in a pregnancy study. CDR3s include the opening cysteine and the closing phenylalanine or tryptophan. A D gene is named only where the DNA matches it firmly. Clone size is given for some rows only: seen once, a few or many times, or a class if the clone is expanded.

clone size | J gene | D gene | V gene | CDR3 protein | CDR3 DNA
- | TRBJ2-6 | - | TRBV10-3 | CAISISGVPSGANVLTF | TGTGCCATCAGTATATCAGGGGTACCCTCTGGGGCCAACGTCCTGACTTTC
- | TRBJ2-7 | - | TRBV7-2 | CASSLASGGYEQYF | TGTGCCAGCAGCTTAGCGTCGGGCGGGTACGAGCAGTACTTC
- | TRBJ2-3 | - | TRBV30 | CAWSVLSDTQYF | TGTGCCTGGAGTGTACTTTCAGATACGCAGTATTTT
- | TRBJ1-1 | - | TRBV27 | CASSPAAGAQAFF | TGTGCCAGCAGTCCGGCTGCGGGGGCCCAAGCTTTCTTT
- | TRBJ2-1 | - | TRBV5-4 | CASSWAGNSSYNEQFF | TGTGCCAGCAGCTGGGCCGGGAATAGCTCCTACAATGAGCAGTTCTTC
- | TRBJ2-1 | - | TRBV7-2 | CASSLARAYNEQFF | TGTGCCAGCAGCTTAGCGCGGGCTTACAATGAGCAGTTCTTC
few | TRBJ2-7 | TRBD2 | TRBV4-2 | CASSQGGRAYEQYF | TGTGCCAGCAGCCAAGGCGGGAGGGCCTACGAGCAGTACTTC
few | TRBJ2-5 | TRBD2 | TRBV6-1 | CASSGTSGRETQYF | TGTGCCAGCAGTGGGACTAGCGGGAGAGAGACCCAGTACTTC
- | TRBJ1-5 | - | TRBV28 | CASSIPPGNSNQPQHF | TGTGCCAGCAGTATTCCACCAGGGAATAGCAATCAGCCCCAGCATTTT
once | TRBJ2-1 | - | TRBV30 | CAWIHRGAHYNEQFF | TGTGCCTGGATCCACCGGGGAGCTCACTACAATGAGCAGTTCTTC
- | TRBJ2-7 | TRBD2 | TRBV30 | CAWGRGKAYEQYF | TGTGCCTGGGGGAGGGGTAAGGCCTACGAGCAGTACTTC
- | TRBJ2-7 | TRBD2 | TRBV6-5 | CASSYTSGSVYEQYF | TGTGCCAGCAGTTACACTAGCGGGAGTGTTTACGAGCAGTACTTC
- | TRBJ1-3 | TRBD1 | TRBV28 | CASRWDSSSSGNTIYF | TGTGCCAGCAGGTGGGACAGCAGCTCCTCTGGAAACACCATATATTTT
- | TRBJ1-2 | - | TRBV6-1 | CASSDWQGRSYTF | TGTGCCAGCAGTGACTGGCAGGGGAGAAGCTACACCTTC
once | TRBJ1-2 | TRBD1 | TRBV5-1 | CASSLGDRGFDGYTF | TGCGCCAGCAGCCTTGGGGACAGGGGGTTTGATGGCTACACCTTC
- | TRBJ2-7 | - | TRBV6-7 | CASNYARRGANEQYF | TGTGCCAGTAACTACGCGCGGCGGGGTGCTAACGAGCAGTACTTC
- | TRBJ2-3 | TRBD2 | TRBV9 | CASSVGTGGQDTQYF | TGTGCCAGCAGCGTAGGTACGGGAGGCCAAGATACGCAGTATTTT
- | TRBJ2-1 | - | TRBV6-5 | CASSFQTRGGSEQFF | TGTGCCAGCAGTTTCCAGACTAGAGGGGGCAGTGAGCAGTTCTTC
- | TRBJ1-1 | - | TRBV6-5 | CASSSISRGSTEAFF | TGTGCCAGCAGCTCCATTTCTAGAGGGTCCACTGAAGCTTTCTTT
once | TRBJ1-2 | - | TRBV27 | CASSLKVSGSGGGYTF | TGTGCCAGCAGTTTAAAAGTCAGCGGGTCGGGAGGTGGCTACACCTTC
- | TRBJ2-7 | - | TRBV9 | CASSRERGAAYEQYF | TGTGCCAGCAGCCGGGAGAGGGGAGCGGCCTACGAGCAGTACTTC
- | TRBJ1-1 | TRBD1 | TRBV19 | CASTHRGPGTEAFF | TGTGCCAGTACCCACAGGGGGCCTGGAACTGAAGCTTTCTTT
- | TRBJ2-7 | TRBD2 | TRBV6-6 | CASSGGVALASYEQYF | TGTGCCAGCAGCGGCGGGGTAGCACTAGCGTCTTACGAGCAGTACTTC
- | TRBJ2-3 | - | TRBV6-5 | CASSPGQTSTDTQYF | TGTGCCAGCAGCCCCGGACAAACTAGCACAGATACGCAGTATTTT
- | TRBJ1-1 | - | TRBV5-1 | CASSITGRTEAFF | TGCGCCAGCAGTATTACAGGGCGCACTGAAGCTTTCTTT
- | TRBJ2-2 | TRBD1 | TRBV6-5 | CASSRDSTPGELFF | TGTGCCAGCAGTCGGGACAGCACCCCCGGGGAGCTGTTTTTT
- | TRBJ2-2 | - | TRBV9 | CASSRGGAGSVSGELFF | TGTGCCAGCAGCCGAGGGGGGGCGGGGAGCGTTTCCGGGGAGCTGTTTTTT
- | TRBJ2-1 | - | TRBV18 | CASSRDETSPEFF | TGTGCCAGCTCACGTGACGAGACTAGTCCGGAGTTCTTC
once | TRBJ2-1 | - | TRBV4-1 | CASSQDRGQYNEQFF | TGCGCCAGCAGCCAAGATAGAGGGCAATACAATGAGCAGTTCTTC
- | TRBJ2-6 | - | TRBV30 | CAWSAGDSHSGANVLTF | TGTGCCTGGAGTGCAGGGGATTCGCACTCTGGGGCCAACGTCCTGACTTTC
- | TRBJ2-3 | - | TRBV21-1 | CASSAPAGTGSTDTQYF | TGTGCCAGCAGCGCCCCCGCCGGGACAGGTAGCACAGATACGCAGTATTTT
- | TRBJ2-2 | - | TRBV2 | CASSYSTNTGELFF | TGTGCCAGCAGTTACAGTACGAACACCGGGGAGCTGTTTTTT
- | TRBJ2-7 | - | TRBV5-1 | CASSPDSSYEQYF | TGCGCCAGCAGCCCAGACAGCTCCTACGAGCAGTACTTC
- | TRBJ1-5 | - | TRBV4-1 | CASSQLGFKDRKVHYNQPQHF | TGCGCCAGCAGCCAACTGGGATTCAAGGACAGAAAGGTCCATTACAATCAGCCCCAGCATTTT
- | TRBJ1-4 | - | TRBV5-1 | CASSLGQVGEKLFF | TGCGCCAGCAGCTTGGGACAGGTTGGCGAAAAACTGTTTTTT
- | TRBJ2-1 | - | TRBV6-5 | CASRPPGFYEQFF | TGTGCCAGCAGACCTCCAGGATTCTATGAGCAGTTCTTC
- | TRBJ1-4 | - | TRBV29-1 | CSLPNRVGEKLFF | TGCAGCCTACCGAACAGGGTAGGCGAAAAACTGTTTTTT
once | TRBJ2-1 | - | TRBV29-1 | CSYDEGYNEQFF | TGCAGCTACGACGAGGGTTACAATGAGCAGTTCTTC
- | TRBJ2-7 | TRBD1 | TRBV2 | CASNPDRGYEQYF | TGTGCCAGCAACCCCGACAGGGGCTACGAGCAGTACTTC
- | TRBJ2-3 | - | TRBV9 | CASSAPLGANTDTQYF | TGTGCCAGCAGCGCCCCCCTTGGGGCCAACACAGATACGCAGTATTTT
- | TRBJ1-5 | - | TRBV9 | CASSDGWNQPQHF | TGTGCCAGCAGCGACGGGTGGAATCAGCCCCAGCATTTT
- | TRBJ2-3 | - | TRBV5-1 | CASSFQGTDTQYF | TGCGCCAGCAGCTTTCAGGGCACAGATACGCAGTATTTT
- | TRBJ2-1 | TRBD2 | TRBV4-1 | CASSQELAGRYVQFF | TGCGCCAGCAGCCAGGAACTAGCGGGGAGATACGTGCAGTTCTTC
few | TRBJ2-1 | TRBD2 | TRBV14 | CASSPLGTRISYEQFF | TGTGCCAGCAGCCCCCTCGGGACTAGGATAAGCTATGAGCAGTTCTTC
- | TRBJ2-1 | TRBD2 | TRBV5-1 | CASSSLAVDSYNEQFF | TGCGCCAGCAGCTCGCTAGCGGTTGACTCCTACAATGAGCAGTTCTTC
- | TRBJ1-6 | TRBD1 | TRBV7-9 | CASSPSGQGNNSPLHF | TGTGCCAGCAGCCCCAGCGGACAGGGAAATAATTCACCCCTCCACTTT
- | TRBJ1-1 | - | TRBV5-4 | CASSTGTQVMNTEAFF | TGTGCCAGCAGCACCGGGACACAGGTCATGAACACTGAAGCTTTCTTT
- | TRBJ1-5 | - | TRBV15 | CATTPTGDQPQHF | TGTGCCACCACCCCAACGGGAGATCAGCCCCAGCATTTT
- | TRBJ1-1 | - | TRBV5-1 | CASSQTGAGGTEAFF | TGCGCCAGCAGCCAGACCGGGGCCGGAGGGACTGAAGCTTTCTTT
- | TRBJ1-5 | - | TRBV28 | CASDSLGSNQPQHF | TGTGCCTCGGACAGCTTAGGCAGCAATCAGCCCCAGCATTTT
- | TRBJ2-3 | - | TRBV29-1 | CSGAKQGSSTDTQYF | TGCAGCGGGGCCAAACAGGGAAGCAGCACAGATACGCAGTATTTT